This T cell receptor beta chain was captured by sequencing in a study of shared clonotypes between healthy human individuals. The CDR3 covers 14 residues. Germline CDR1 is MNHNS and CDR2 is SASEGT. The V gene lost 4 bases and the J gene lost 6 bases, with 13 bases spanning the gap. Study-level results: Sequencing depth was predicted to influence how clonotypes are shared among donors.

Deep-level settings were used for running the assay. Source study methods: ImmunoSEQ yielded junction-only sequences lacking quality scores, so filtering differed. TCRdb's table, derived via immunoSEQ multiplex PCR, lists solely in-frame clones and lacks some. V and J calls and clone size are given by that table; D and trimming were obtained from the DNA. The repertoire includes 850,000 to 1,100,000 clones, 77% of them detected once, and roughly 0.82% sits in the top ten. Details on this clone: Its antigen is not known.

The TCR comes from a man aged 18 to 30 in good health. Some clones in this sample may be carry-over from other donors' samples. Sequencing used memory CD4+ T cells from PBMCs. Subset reported: CD45RA-negative fraction. The chain has TRBV6-1 and TRBJ2-1; D is ambiguous. CDR3 sequence (DNA): TGTGCCAGCAGTGGGAACAGAGAAGGCAATGAGCAGTTCTTC. Translated: CASSGNREGNEQFF.